This T cell receptor beta chain derives from a study of PD-L1 blockade in urothelial cancer (dated by TCRdb to 2015 to 2018). For the study in its entirety: Every patient began therapy in the mid-2010s and was given atezolizumab 1,200 mg intravenously every 3 weeks. An exploratory multi-omic analysis was conducted of the somatic, immune and clinical correlates of response to PD-L1 blockade with atezolizumab in urothelial cancer. Over 28 patients had pretreatment blood TCR-seq, roughly 25 had at least one posttreatment blood collection, and roughly 25 had tumor TCR-seq. Durable clinical benefit meant progression-free survival longer than 6 months, and TCR features were also tested against progression-free and overall survival. An ECOG performance status of 0 or 1 was recorded for the patients, and 0 to 3 prior chemotherapy regimens had been received by the patients. In the same patients, pretreatment tumors underwent whole exome sequencing and RNA sequencing in addition to TCR sequencing. Pretreatment tumor samples and matched peripheral blood, collected serially before and after atezolizumab treatment, underwent TCR sequencing. Blood samples were analyzed 3 weeks after the start of treatment (second dose) and 6 weeks after the start of treatment. Blood samples yielded a median of 141,255 T cells and more than 80,000 unique TCRs, with median clonality approximately 0.08. Durable clinical benefit was achieved by nine patients and was not achieved by 20 patients. About 90% of the roughly 29 patients were identified as males with urothelial cancer of bladder origin, and a prior smoking history was reported by 18 of 29 patients. Paper-wide results and their limitations: A pretreatment peripheral blood TCR clonality below the median was linked to improved progression-free and overall survival. Among patients with durable benefit, tumor-associated TCR clones showed greater expansion in peripheral blood 3 weeks after treatment started (n ≈ 23, p = 0.022). Because the sample size was small (n = 29) and many of the analyses were exploratory, the results are meant to be hypothesis-generating.

The time point label for this specimen denotes: pretreatment peripheral blood. A total of about 31 patients with locally advanced or metastatic urothelial carcinoma, treated at Memorial Sloan Kettering on a trial protocol, made up the cohort. Peripheral blood mononuclear cells were collected from each patient pretreatment and during treatment, giving between 1 and 8 total time points per patient. The Qiagen DNeasy Blood extraction kit was used to purify genomic DNA from total PBMCs and tumor samples. PBMCs were collected pretreatment and during treatment, and were isolated and stored as previously described. CDR1 and CDR2 were assigned from the germline V gene (reference sequence) as MNHNY and SVGAGI. Reading from cysteine to phenylalanine, the CDR3 counts 15 amino acids. Of all the DNA, just the CDR3 is kept, 45 bases in frame from base 1. The germline V end is reduced by 4 bases and the J end by 3 bases; junction bases left unmatched: 3.

About this clone: Its antigen specificity is not known. The input lacks base qualities; no much larger clone sits a single base away.

Synthetic TCR analog templates were spiked into each PCR to estimate absolute template abundance from read counts. The immunoSEQ assay was used to amplify TCRbeta CDR3 regions from genomic DNA with bias-controlled V and J gene primers. Sequencing of rearranged TCRbeta segments was performed at approximately 20X coverage. From the authors' description of their analysis: Clustering was used to correct sequencing errors, and CDR3s were annotated against IMGT so that V, D and J genes could be assigned. Downstream analyses used only productive TCRbeta rearrangements and left out out-of-frame or stop-codon sequences. Clonality was calculated as one minus the Shannon entropy normalized by the log of the number of unique productive sequences. Fisher's exact test with Benjamini-Hochberg correction, using a cutoff of adjusted p below 0.01, was how clones that differed between time points or between blood and tumor were identified. As stored in TCRdb, this immuneACCESS dataset retains in-frame rearrangements with V and J assigned. A fraction of the clones does not appear; measured against another copy, unresolved V genes explain less than half of the discrepancy, and the remainder lacks a known reason. Clone size and V and J calls were adopted from that table, with D and trimming inferred from the DNA. The sample table shows 95,000 to 100,000 clones, and about nine tenths are seen once. Clones ranked in the top ten supply 1.5% to 2.5% of the sample.

The receptor's source is a man aged 55-75 years with urothelial cancer. This sequence uses TRBV6-6 and TRBJ1-4; TRBD1 aligns with 9 central bases. Here the sequenced sample was PBMCs, taken around atezolizumab (anti-PD-L1) treatment. The CDR3: CASSSQGAANEKLFF. Read as DNA, the sequence is TGTGCCAGCAGTTCACAGGGGGCGGCTAATGAAAAACTGTTTTTT.